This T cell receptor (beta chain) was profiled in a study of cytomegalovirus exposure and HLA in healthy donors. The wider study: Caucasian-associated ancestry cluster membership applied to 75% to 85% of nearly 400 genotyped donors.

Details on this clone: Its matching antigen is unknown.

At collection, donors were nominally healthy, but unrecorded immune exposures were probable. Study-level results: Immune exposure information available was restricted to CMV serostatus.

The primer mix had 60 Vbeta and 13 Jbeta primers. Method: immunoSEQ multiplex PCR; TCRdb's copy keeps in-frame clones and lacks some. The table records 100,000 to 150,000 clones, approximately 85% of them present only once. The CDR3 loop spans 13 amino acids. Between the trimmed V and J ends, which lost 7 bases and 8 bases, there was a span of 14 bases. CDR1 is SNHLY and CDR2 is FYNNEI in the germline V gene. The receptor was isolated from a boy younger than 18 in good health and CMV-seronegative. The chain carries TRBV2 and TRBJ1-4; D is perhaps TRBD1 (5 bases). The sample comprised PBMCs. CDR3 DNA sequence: TGTGCCAGCACAAGACAGTCGGAGGAAAAACTGTTTTTT. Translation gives CASTRQSEEKLFF.